This is a list of T cell receptor beta chains from one sample in a study of response to subunit inactivated influenza vaccine. Each CDR3 protein gets one entry after TCRdb re-called the RT-PCR reads with MiXCR. The table includes approximately 170,000 distinct CDR3 sequences, 13% to 15% detected once. Sequenced material: CD8+ T cells sorted from PBMCs, taken 4 to 6 days after vaccination. These TCRs come from a man in his fifties or sixties who received an inactivated influenza vaccine. Both conserved end residues are part of each CDR3. The order of the fields is D gene, J gene, V gene, clone size, CDR3 protein, CDR3 DNA. D genes are given only for firm matches. Only some rows state a clone size, as once, few, many or a class for expanded clones.

>NA|TRBJ2-7|TRBV20-1|NA
CSARGLAAYEQYF
TGCAGTGCTAGGGGGCTAGCAGCCTACGAGCAGTACTTC
>NA|TRBJ2-1|TRBV6-1|NA
CASREVHEQFF
TGTGCCAGCAGGGAGGTTCATGAGCAGTTCTTC
>TRBD1|TRBJ2-7|TRBV7-8|NA
CASSLAAGGFYEQYF
TGTGCCAGCAGCTTAGCGGCAGGGGGATTCTACGAGCAGTACTTC
>NA|TRBJ1-2|TRBV5-6|NA
CASATRGWDGYTF
TGTGCCAGCGCGACGAGGGGCTGGGATGGCTACACCTTC
>NA|TRBJ2-3|TRBV5-5|NA
CASKAPGTDTQYF
TGTGCCAGCAAGGCACCGGGAACAGATACGCAGTATTTT
>TRBD2|TRBJ2-3|TRBV27|few
CASSQTSGVDTQYF
TGTGCCAGCAGTCAAACTAGCGGGGTAGATACGCAGTATTTT
>NA|TRBJ1-1|TRBV29-1|few
CSVHTTRQGPNTEAFF
TGCAGCGTCCATACCACACGCCAGGGACCGAACACTGAAGCTTTCTTT
>NA|TRBJ1-1|TRBV5-1|NA
CASSLASGDTEAFF
TGCGCCAGCAGCTTGGCTTCAGGGGACACTGAAGCTTTCTTT
>TRBD2|TRBJ2-7|TRBV6-2/TRBV6-3|few
CASSPLGLALLNGEQYF
TGTGCCAGCAGTCCCCTCGGACTAGCTCTCTTAAACGGCGAGCAGTACTTC
>NA|TRBJ1-2|TRBV9|NA
CASTPWGSGGYTF
TGTGCCAGCACCCCGTGGGGTTCGGGAGGCTACACCTTC
>NA|TRBJ2-7|TRBV4-3|few
CASSPSLAYEQYF
TGCGCCAGCAGCCCGTCACTAGCCTACGAGCAGTACTTC
>TRBD1|TRBJ2-5|TRBV25-1|NA
CASSDRTGGETQYF
TGTGCCAGCAGTGATAGGACAGGGGGAGAGACCCAGTACTTC
>TRBD1|TRBJ2-7|TRBV6-2/TRBV6-3|NA
CASSTTTGPSYEQYF
TGTGCCAGCAGTACGACGACAGGGCCGAGCTACGAGCAGTACTTC
>NA|TRBJ2-1|TRBV20-1|many
CSARALEGAYNEQFF
TGCAGTGCTAGAGCCCTGGAGGGGGCCTACAATGAGCAGTTCTTC
>TRBD2|TRBJ2-1|TRBV6-1|few
CASSNTGTSGYNEQFF
TGTGCCAGCAGTAATACCGGGACTAGCGGCTACAATGAGCAGTTCTTC
>NA|TRBJ1-4|TRBV7-9|NA
CASSSGRGEKLFF
TGTGCCAGCAGCTCCGGGCGGGGTGAAAAACTGTTTTTT
>NA|TRBJ1-1|TRBV29-1|NA
CSVEGGQAFF
TGCAGCGTTGAAGGGGGGCAAGCTTTCTTT
>NA|TRBJ2-1|TRBV20-1|many
CSARDRAYNEQFF
TGCAGTGCTAGAGACAGGGCCTACAATGAGCAGTTCTTC
>NA|TRBJ2-6|TRBV7-9|many
CTAGANVLTF
TGTACAGCCGGGGCCAACGTCCTGACTTTC
>NA|TRBJ1-2|TRBV7-2|NA
CASSSNRSLRSGYTF
TGTGCCAGCAGCTCTAACCGTTCCCTCCGGAGTGGCTACACCTTC
>NA|TRBJ1-5|TRBV7-8|few
CASSSHPGQTNQPQHF
TGTGCCAGCAGCTCCCACCCAGGGCAGACCAATCAGCCCCAGCATTTT
>NA|TRBJ2-7|TRBV11-2|NA
CASSLPGVEQYF
TGTGCCAGCAGCCTGCCGGGGGTCGAGCAGTACTTC
>NA|TRBJ2-1|TRBV25-1|few
CASSEKTGRYNEQFF
TGTGCCAGCAGTGAAAAAACGGGGAGGTACAATGAGCAGTTCTTC
>TRBD2|TRBJ2-3|TRBV9|NA
CASNPGTSYTDTQYF
TGTGCCAGCAACCCCGGGACTAGCTACACAGATACGCAGTATTTT
>NA|TRBJ2-1|TRBV29-1|NA
CSVEVRTGNNEQFF
TGCAGCGTTGAGGTGAGGACGGGAAACAATGAGCAGTTCTTC
>TRBD1|TRBJ1-2|TRBV2|NA
CASTGQVKDGYTF
TGTGCCAGCACCGGACAGGTTAAGGATGGCTACACCTTC
>NA|TRBJ1-6|TRBV11-2|NA
CASSLGLRTVNSPLHF
TGTGCCAGCAGCTTAGGTCTCCGGACAGTTAATTCACCCCTCCACTTT
>NA|TRBJ2-7|TRBV20-1|few
CSARDRQGGYEQYF
TGCAGTGCTAGAGATCGTCAAGGGGGCTACGAGCAGTACTTC
>NA|TRBJ2-1|TRBV20-1|NA
CSAHGLSGYNEQFF
TGCAGTGCCCACGGACTTTCGGGGTACAATGAGCAGTTCTTC
>NA|TRBJ2-2|TRBV4-1|NA
CASSPFNTGELFF
TGCGCCAGCAGCCCCTTTAACACCGGGGAGCTGTTTTTT
>TRBD1|TRBJ2-7|TRBV6-1|few
CASSTGTGKIYEQYF
TGTGCCAGCAGCACCGGGACAGGGAAGATCTACGAGCAGTACTTC
>TRBD2|TRBJ2-7|TRBV7-6|few
CASSLALAGEEQYF
TGTGCCAGCAGCTTAGCACTAGCGGGAGAGGAGCAGTACTTC
>TRBD1|TRBJ2-4|TRBV4-3|few
CASSPSPPGTGGNIQYF
TGCGCCAGCAGCCCGAGTCCGCCCGGGACAGGGGGAAACATTCAGTACTTC
>NA|TRBJ2-3|TRBV4-3|few
CASSHMTGYSTDTQYF
TGCGCCAGCAGCCACATGACAGGCTACAGCACAGATACGCAGTATTTT
>TRBD2|TRBJ2-5|TRBV12-3/TRBV12-4|NA
CASSLETSGGQETQYF
TGTGCCAGCAGTTTGGAGACTAGCGGGGGCCAAGAGACCCAGTACTTC
>NA|TRBJ1-2|TRBV6-1|NA
CASSELGGANYGYTF
TGTGCCAGCAGTGAATTAGGGGGAGCTAACTATGGCTACACCTTC
>NA|TRBJ2-3|TRBV29-1|few
CSVPLRDTQYF
TGCAGCGTGCCGCTTCGGGATACGCAGTATTTT
>NA|TRBJ1-1|TRBV9|few
CASSVDSGNTEAFF
TGTGCCAGCAGCGTAGATTCGGGGAACACTGAAGCTTTCTTT
>NA|TRBJ2-1|TRBV6-1|NA
CASSIRAGYNEQFF
TGTGCCAGCAGTATCCGGGCTGGGTACAATGAGCAGTTCTTC
>NA|TRBJ1-5|TRBV19|few
CASSRDGKYQPQHF
TGTGCCAGTAGTCGGGACGGAAAGTATCAGCCCCAGCATTTT
>NA|TRBJ1-1|TRBV7-9|many
CASSWGNTEAFF
TGTGCCAGCAGCTGGGGGAACACTGAAGCTTTCTTT
>TRBD1|TRBJ2-7|TRBV19|few
CASRKGGRGYEQYF
TGTGCCAGTCGTAAGGGTGGCAGGGGGTACGAGCAGTACTTC
>NA|TRBJ2-5|TRBV12-3/TRBV12-4|few
CASNYRDSPNGETQYF
TGTGCCAGCAATTACAGGGATTCCCCGAACGGAGAGACCCAGTACTTC
>NA|TRBJ2-7|TRBV29-1|NA
CSVKTRPYEQYF
TGCAGCGTAAAGACTCGTCCCTACGAGCAGTACTTC
>NA|TRBJ1-4|TRBV6-5|few
CASSYGGRDVEKLFF
TGTGCCAGCAGTTACGGAGGCAGGGATGTTGAAAAACTGTTTTTT
>TRBD2|TRBJ2-1|TRBV29-1|NA
CSADTSGGSYNEQFF
TGCAGCGCCGATACTAGCGGTGGCTCCTACAATGAGCAGTTCTTC
>TRBD2|TRBJ2-3|TRBV30|few
CAWSVNSGDTDTQYF
TGTGCCTGGAGTGTCAATAGCGGGGACACAGATACGCAGTATTTT
>TRBD1|TRBJ2-1|TRBV12-3/TRBV12-4|many
CASSQGQWYNEQFF
TGTGCCAGCAGCCAGGGACAGTGGTACAATGAGCAGTTCTTC
>TRBD1|TRBJ2-7|TRBV20-1|NA
CSAAGQGSSYEQYF
TGCAGTGCCGCCGGACAGGGGAGTTCCTACGAGCAGTACTTC
>TRBD2|TRBJ2-7|TRBV15|many
CATSPRGGDEQYF
TGTGCCACCAGCCCCCGGGGAGGGGACGAGCAGTACTTC